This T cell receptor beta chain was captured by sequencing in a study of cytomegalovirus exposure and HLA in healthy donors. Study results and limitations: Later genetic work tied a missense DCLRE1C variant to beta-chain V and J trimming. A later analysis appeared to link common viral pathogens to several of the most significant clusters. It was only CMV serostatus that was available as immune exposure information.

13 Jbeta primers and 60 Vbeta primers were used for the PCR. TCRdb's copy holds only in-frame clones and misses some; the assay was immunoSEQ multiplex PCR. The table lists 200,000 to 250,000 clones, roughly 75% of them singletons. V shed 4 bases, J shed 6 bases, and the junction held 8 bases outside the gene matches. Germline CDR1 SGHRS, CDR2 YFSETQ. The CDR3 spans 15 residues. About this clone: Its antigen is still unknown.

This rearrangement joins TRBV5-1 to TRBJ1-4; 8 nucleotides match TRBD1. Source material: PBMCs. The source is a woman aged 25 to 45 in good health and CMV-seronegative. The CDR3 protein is CASSPDGQGDEKLFF. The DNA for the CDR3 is TGCGCCAGCAGCCCGGATGGACAGGGAGATGAAAAACTGTTTTTT.